Detailed here is one TCR beta chain. Profiling relied on immunoSEQ multiplex PCR, and the TCRdb table lists in-frame clones only, not all of them. The sample lists more than 85,000 clones, approximately 87% occurring once. This sample was taken from a study of cytomegalovirus exposure and HLA in healthy donors. CDR1 LNHNV and CDR2 YYDKDF come from the germline V gene (reference sequence). Trimming cost V 7 bases and J 6 bases; bases outside gene matches: 18. The CDR3 sequence is 17 residues long. The chain combines TRBV15 with TRBJ1-5; 7 nucleotides align to TRBD1. Sequencing input: PBMCs. The sequence was obtained from a woman aged 25 to 39 in good health and CMV-seropositive. The CDR3 bases are TGTGCCACCAAACGGACAGGCCCACTGGGCTGGGCTCAGCCCCAGCATTTT. Translated, it gives CATKRTGPLGWAQPQHF.